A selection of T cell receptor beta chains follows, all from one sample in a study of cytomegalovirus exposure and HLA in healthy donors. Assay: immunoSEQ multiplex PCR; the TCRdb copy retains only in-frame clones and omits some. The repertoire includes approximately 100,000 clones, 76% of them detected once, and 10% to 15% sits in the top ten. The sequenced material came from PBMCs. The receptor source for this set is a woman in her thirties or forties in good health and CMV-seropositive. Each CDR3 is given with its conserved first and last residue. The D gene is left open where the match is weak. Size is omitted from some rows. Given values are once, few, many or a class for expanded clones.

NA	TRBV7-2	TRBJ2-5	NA	CASSLYQGQETQYF	TGTGCCAGCAGCTTATATCAGGGCCAAGAGACCCAGTACTTC
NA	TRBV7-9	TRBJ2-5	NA	CASSLRGQPGETQYF	TGTGCCAGCAGCTTACGGGGACAACCCGGAGAGACCCAGTACTTC
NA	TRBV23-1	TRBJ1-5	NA	CAGFKVAWGQPQHF	TGCGCCGGGTTTAAGGTGGCCTGGGGCCAGCCCCAGCATTTT
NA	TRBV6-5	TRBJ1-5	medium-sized	CASSYSREPNQPQHF	TGTGCCAGCAGTTATTCGAGAGAACCTAATCAGCCCCAGCATTTT
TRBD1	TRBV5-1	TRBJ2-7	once	CASSPDREYEQYF	TGCGCCAGCAGCCCGGACAGGGAATACGAGCAGTACTTC
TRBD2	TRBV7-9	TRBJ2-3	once	CASSLVAGTDTQYF	TGTGCCAGCAGCCTAGTAGCGGGGACAGATACGCAGTATTTT
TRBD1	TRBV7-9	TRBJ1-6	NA	CARSYRDSNSPLHF	TGTGCCCGCAGCTACCGGGACAGCAATTCACCCCTCCACTTT
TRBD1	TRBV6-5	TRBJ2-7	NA	CASSLYRGYEQYF	TGTGCCAGCAGTTTGTACAGGGGCTACGAGCAGTACTTC
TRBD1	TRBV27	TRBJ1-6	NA	CASSPGGGWNSPLHF	TGTGCCAGCAGTCCAGGGGGCGGGTGGAATTCACCCCTCCACTTT
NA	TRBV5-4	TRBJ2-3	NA	CASSPGEPFITDTQYF	TGTGCCAGCAGCCCGGGGGAGCCATTTATAACAGATACGCAGTATTTT
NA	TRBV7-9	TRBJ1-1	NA	CASSLDRVNEAFF	TGTGCCAGCAGCTTAGACAGAGTTAATGAAGCTTTCTTT
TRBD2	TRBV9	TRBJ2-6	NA	CASSSRGVAGASSGANVLTF	TGTGCCAGCAGCTCCCGAGGGGTAGCGGGGGCCAGCTCTGGGGCCAACGTCCTGACTTTC
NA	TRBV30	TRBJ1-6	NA	CACQQGSYNSPLHF	TGTGCCTGTCAACAGGGCTCCTATAATTCACCCCTCCACTTT
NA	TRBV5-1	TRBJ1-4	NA	CASSLEGASNEKLFF	TGCGCCAGCAGCTTGGAAGGGGCCTCTAATGAAAAACTGTTTTTT
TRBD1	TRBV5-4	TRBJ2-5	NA	CASSFGQVQETQYF	TGTGCCAGCAGCTTCGGACAGGTCCAAGAGACCCAGTACTTC
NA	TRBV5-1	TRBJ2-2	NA	CASSPRGGGTGELFF	TGCGCCAGCAGCCCGCGGGGTGGGGGCACCGGGGAGCTGTTTTTT
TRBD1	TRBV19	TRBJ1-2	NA	CATEDRGRVDGYTF	TGTGCCACCGAAGACAGGGGAAGAGTTGATGGCTACACCTTC
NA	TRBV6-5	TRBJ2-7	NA	CASSYAYGYEQYF	TGTGCCAGCAGTTACGCCTACGGGTACGAGCAGTACTTC
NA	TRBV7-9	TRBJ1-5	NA	CASSLVGRTEPQHF	TGTGCCAGCAGCTTAGTGGGCCGAACGGAGCCCCAGCATTTT
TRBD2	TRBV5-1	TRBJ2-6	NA	CASSFSGTSGGRYSGANVLTF	TGCGCCAGCAGCTTCTCTGGGACTAGCGGGGGCCGTTACTCTGGGGCCAACGTCCTGACTTTC
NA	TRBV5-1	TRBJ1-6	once	CASSLQGLDSPLHF	TGCGCCAGCAGCTTGCAGGGGTTGGATTCACCCCTCCACTTT
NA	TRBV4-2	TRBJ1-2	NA	CASSQGGSGYGYTF	TGTGCCAGCAGCCAAGGGGGCTCCGGCTATGGCTACACCTTC
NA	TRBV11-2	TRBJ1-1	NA	CASSFSQGMGTEAFF	TGTGCCAGCAGCTTCAGTCAGGGAATGGGCACTGAAGCTTTCTTT
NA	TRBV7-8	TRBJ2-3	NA	CASSLGRGITDTQYF	TGTGCCAGCAGCTTAGGACGGGGAATCACAGATACGCAGTATTTT
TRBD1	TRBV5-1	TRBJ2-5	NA	CASSLAGTGGETQYF	TGCGCCAGCAGCTTGGCCGGGACAGGGGGAGAGACCCAGTACTTC
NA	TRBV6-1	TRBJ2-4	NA	CASSGLLDPGLAKNIQYF	TGTGCCAGCAGTGGACTTCTGGATCCAGGACTAGCCAAAAACATTCAGTACTTC
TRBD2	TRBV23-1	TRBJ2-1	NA	CASSQPGTISYNEQFF	TGCGCCAGCAGTCAACCCGGGACTATTTCCTACAATGAGCAGTTCTTC
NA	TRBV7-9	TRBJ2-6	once	CASSWQGGTGANVLTF	TGTGCCAGCAGTTGGCAAGGGGGTACTGGGGCCAACGTCCTGACTTTC
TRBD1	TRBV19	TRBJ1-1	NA	CASSARQGNTEAFF	TGTGCCAGTAGTGCCCGACAGGGAAACACTGAAGCTTTCTTT
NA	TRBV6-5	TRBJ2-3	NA	CASSYGQVLDTQYF	TGTGCCAGCAGTTATGGCCAAGTTTTGGATACGCAGTATTTT
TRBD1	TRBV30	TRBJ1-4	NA	CAWTLTGTPNEKLFF	TGTGCCTGGACCTTGACAGGGACCCCTAATGAAAAACTGTTTTTT
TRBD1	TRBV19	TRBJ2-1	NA	CASSKPGQGKNEQFF	TGTGCCAGTAGCAAACCGGGACAGGGGAAGAATGAGCAGTTCTTC
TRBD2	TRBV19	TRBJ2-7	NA	CASSKISGGATYEQYF	TGTGCCAGTAGTAAGATTAGCGGGGGGGCCACCTACGAGCAGTACTTC
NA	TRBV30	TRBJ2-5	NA	CAWGNRVQETQYF	TGTGCCTGGGGCAACAGGGTCCAAGAGACCCAGTACTTC
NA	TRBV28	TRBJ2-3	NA	CASSRAGSTDTQYF	TGTGCCAGCAGTCGGGCGGGGAGCACAGATACGCAGTATTTT
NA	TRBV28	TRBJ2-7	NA	CASSLGRVPNF	TGTGCCAGCAGTTTAGGGAGAGTTCCCAACTTC
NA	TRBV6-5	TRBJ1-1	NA	CASSYSMANTEAFF	TGTGCCAGCAGTTACTCGATGGCAAACACTGAAGCTTTCTTT
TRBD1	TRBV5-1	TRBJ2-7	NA	CASSQSGTGFEQYF	TGCGCCAGCAGCCAATCCGGGACAGGGTTCGAGCAGTACTTC
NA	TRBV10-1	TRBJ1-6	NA	CAIHPGHLNSPLHF	TGCGCCATCCACCCGGGACACCTTAATTCACCCCTCCACTTT
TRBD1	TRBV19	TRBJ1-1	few	CASLRGRYVGDTEAFF	TGTGCCAGCCTCAGGGGGCGATACGTTGGGGACACTGAAGCTTTCTTT
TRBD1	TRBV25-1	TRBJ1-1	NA	CASREGGEGHTEAFF	TGTGCCAGCAGGGAAGGGGGCGAGGGACACACTGAAGCTTTCTTT
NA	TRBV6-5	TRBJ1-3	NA	CASATGGSGNTIYF	TGTGCCAGCGCTACAGGCGGCTCTGGAAACACCATATATTTT
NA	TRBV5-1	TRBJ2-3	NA	CASSLEGSFADTQYF	TGCGCCAGCAGCTTGGAGGGGTCATTTGCAGATACGCAGTATTTT
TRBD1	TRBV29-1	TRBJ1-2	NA	CSVGMGTGANYGYTF	TGCAGCGTTGGAATGGGGACAGGGGCTAACTATGGCTACACCTTC
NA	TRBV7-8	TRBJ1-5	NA	CASSLDYFQPQHF	TGTGCCAGCAGCTTAGATTATTTTCAGCCCCAGCATTTT
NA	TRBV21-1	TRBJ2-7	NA	CASSKVPTSGGSYEQYF	TGTGCCAGCAGCAAAGTCCCTACTAGCGGGGGCAGCTACGAGCAGTACTTC
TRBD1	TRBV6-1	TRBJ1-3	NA	CASSAGTGRNTIYF	TGTGCCAGCAGTGCCGGGACAGGAAGAAACACCATATATTTT
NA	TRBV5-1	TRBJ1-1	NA	CASSPWGENTEAFF	TGCGCCAGCAGCCCTTGGGGGGAGAACACTGAAGCTTTCTTT
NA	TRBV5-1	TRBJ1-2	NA	CASSTENYGYTF	TGCGCCAGCAGTACGGAGAACTATGGCTACACCTTC
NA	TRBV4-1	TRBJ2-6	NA	CASSQGASGANVLTF	TGCGCCAGCAGCCAGGGGGCGTCCGGGGCCAACGTCCTGACTTTC
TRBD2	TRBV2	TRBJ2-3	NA	CASSDASGGSDTQYF	TGTGCCAGCAGTGATGCTAGCGGGGGTTCAGATACGCAGTATTTT